A single sample is the source of the 9 T cell receptor beta chains below, sequenced in a study of T cells in Graves' hyperthyroidism and ophthalmopathy. Amplified TCR beta CDR3 regions derived from RNA transcripts. An initial round of RT-PCR targeting the TCR CDR3 relied on the HTBI primer set. One entry per CDR3 protein, called by TCRdb with MiXCR from the multiplex PCR reads. This sample yields 500,000 to 650,000 distinct CDR3 sequences, of which roughly 21% are seen a single time; about 50% belongs to the top ten. Material: blood. These TCRs come from a man aged 35 to 55 with Graves' ophthalmopathy.

The chain joins TRBV7-9 to TRBJ2-7, with TRBD2 as a possible D gene (7 bases). Trimming removed 4 bases at V and 6 bases at J, with 16 bases between. The germline CDR1 and CDR2 sequences are SEHNR and FQNEAQ (reference sequence). The CDR3 spans 14 residues. The CDR3 spells CASSSGDPGGEQYF. CDR3 nucleotide sequence: TGTGCCAGCAGCTCAGGGGACCCGGGGGGCGAGCAGTACTTC.

The chain joins TRBV7-3 to TRBJ1-2; D gene unclear. The V gene's germline CDR1 is SGHTA and CDR2 FQGTGA. Trimming cost V 6 bases and J 4 bases, with 9 bases left between them. The CDR3 contains 12 residues. The CDR3 region has the DNA TGTGCCAGCAGGACGAGGGTCTATGGCTACACCTTC. It specifies CASRTRVYGYTF.

This clonotype came up many times. The CDR3: CASSLYGTGGTEAFF. The CDR3 DNA reads as TGCGCCAGCAGCTTGTATGGGACAGGGGGCACTGAAGCTTTCTTT. The J gene is TRBJ1-1, the V gene TRBV5-1, with TRBD1 matching 11 bases. In germline, CDR1 is SGHRS, CDR2 YFSETQ. V was pared by 1 base and J by 4 bases, with 3 bases of the junction left unmatched. This CDR3 is 15 amino acids long.

This clonotype was seen repeatedly, ten times or more. The chain uses TRBV18 and TRBJ2-7; D gene uncertain. Germline CDR1 reads KGHSH; CDR2 reads LQKENI. Between the trimmed V and J ends, which lost 3 bases and 5 bases, there was a span of 5 bases. CDR3 length: 11 residues. DNA for the CDR3: TGTGCCAGCTCACCCAACAACGAGCAGTACTTC. It translates to CASSPNNEQYF.

This clonotype was detected many times. The chain joins TRBV12-3 or TRBV12-4 to TRBJ2-2; TRBD1 might be the D (6 bases). With 2 bases removed from V and 4 bases from J, the gap between germline ends came to 14 bases. The CDR3 is made up of 16 amino acids. The CDR3 region has the DNA TGTGCCAGCAGTTTAAGGTTAACAGGGCGCACCGGGGAGCTGTTTTTT. Its translation: CASSLRLTGRTGELFF.

This clonotype was recorded many times. The V gene is TRBV7-2, the J gene TRBJ2-5; weak D call: TRBD2 (6 bases). The CDR3 covers 13 residues. CDR1 and CDR2 (germline): SGHTA, FQGNSA. Trimming cost V 4 bases and J 6 bases, with 12 bases left between them. Here the CDR3 reads CASSSLGGQTQYF. The CDR3 DNA reads TGTGCCAGCAGCTCCCTTGGAGGGCAGACCCAGTACTTC. Looking up the rest from reference TRBV7-2 and TRBJ2-5 gives the full variable domain: GAGVSQSPSNKVTEKGKDVELRCDPISGHTALYWYRQSLGQGLEFLIYFQGNSAPDKSGLPSDRFSAERTGGSVSTLTIQRTQQEDSAVYLCASSSLGGQTQYFGPGTRLLVL.

Remarks on this clonotype: One base away lies a much larger clone, so this may be a sequencing read error. The V gene is TRBV12-3 or TRBV12-4, the J gene TRBJ1-3; D might be TRBD1 (6 bases). The CDR3 loop spans 18 amino acids. Trimming took off 0 bases at V and 0 bases at J, with 15 bases between the two ends. Here the CDR3 DNA reads TGTGCCAGCAGTTTAGCGGAGTTCGCAGGGGACTCTGGAAACACCATATATTTT. As protein: CASSLAEFAGDSGNTIYF.

This clonotype was picked up a small number of times. The chain employs TRBV30 and TRBJ2-6, with 7 bases aligning to TRBD2. V trimming: 7 bases; J trimming: 2 bases; junction bases outside the gene matches: 11. CDR1 and CDR2 (germline): GTSNPN, SVGIG (reference sequence). This CDR3 is built from 16 residues. In DNA, the CDR3 is TGTGCCTTGCGGAAATTGGGAGGGCCTGGGGCCAACGTCCTGACTTTC. It specifies CALRKLGGPGANVLTF.

This sequence joins TRBV18 and TRBJ2-3; the D gene is possibly TRBD2 (5 bases). V was clipped by 3 bases and J by 2 bases, with 15 bases between them. The CDR3 sequence is 16 residues long. The germline CDR1 and CDR2 sequences are KGHSH and LQKENI. The CDR3 protein is CASSPPGSYSTDTQYF. The CDR3 nucleotides are TGTGCCAGCTCACCTCCGGGATCCTACTCCACAGATACGCAGTATTTT.